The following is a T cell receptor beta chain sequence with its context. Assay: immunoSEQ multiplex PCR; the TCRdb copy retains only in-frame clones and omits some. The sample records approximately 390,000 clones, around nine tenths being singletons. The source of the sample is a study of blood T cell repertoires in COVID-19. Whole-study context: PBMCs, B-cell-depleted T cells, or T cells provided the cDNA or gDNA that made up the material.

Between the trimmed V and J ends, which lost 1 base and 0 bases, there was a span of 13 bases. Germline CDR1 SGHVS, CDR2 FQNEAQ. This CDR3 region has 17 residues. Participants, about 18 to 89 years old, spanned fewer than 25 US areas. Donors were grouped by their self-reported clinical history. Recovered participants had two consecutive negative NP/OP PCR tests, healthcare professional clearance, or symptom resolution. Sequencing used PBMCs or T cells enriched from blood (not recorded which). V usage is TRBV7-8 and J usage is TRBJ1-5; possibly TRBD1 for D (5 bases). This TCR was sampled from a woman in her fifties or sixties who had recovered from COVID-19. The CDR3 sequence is CASSLGLGPYSNQPQHF. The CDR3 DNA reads TGTGCCAGCAGCTTAGGCCTGGGGCCTTATAGCAATCAGCCCCAGCATTTT.